The table lists the clone carrying this TCR beta chain with a count of one. No antigen is known for it. This sample was included in a study of T cell responses to AZD1222 COVID-19 vaccine. Study-wide findings and caveats: Seropositive at baseline were only a handful of AZD1222 recipients. There were vaccine-associated CD4 TCRs across spike, dominant at 160-218 and 743-854. Clonal diversity was possibly underestimated, and the donors were mostly white British, with more females.

Produced via immunoSEQ multiplex PCR; TCRdb's table is partial and in-frame only. The repertoire consists of about 160,000 clones, with more than 80% occurring once and the leading ten covering about 3.3%. Germline V CDR1 and CDR2: KGHDR, SFDVKD. The CDR3 covers 15 residues. V dropped 3 bases and J dropped 0 bases, with 10 bases sitting between them. Sequencing used peripheral blood, obtained 28 days after the second AZD1222 dose. This receptor was taken from an adult who received the AZD1222 COVID-19 vaccine. The V gene is TRBV24-1, the J gene TRBJ1-2; tentatively, D is TRBD1 (5 bases). Here the CDR3 DNA reads TGTGCCACCAGTGATGGGGCAGTCGCTAACTATGGCTACACCTTC. Translating it yields CATSDGAVANYGYTF.